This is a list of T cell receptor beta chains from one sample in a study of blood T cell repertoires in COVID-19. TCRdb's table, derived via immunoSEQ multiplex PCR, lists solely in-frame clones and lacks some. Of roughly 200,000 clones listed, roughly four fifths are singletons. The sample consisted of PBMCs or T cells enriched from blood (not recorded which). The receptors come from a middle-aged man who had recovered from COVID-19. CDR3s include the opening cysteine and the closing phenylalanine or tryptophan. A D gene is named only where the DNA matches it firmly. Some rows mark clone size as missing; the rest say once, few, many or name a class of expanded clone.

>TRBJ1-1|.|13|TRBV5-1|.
CASVGQVNTEAFF
TGCGCCAGCGTGGGTCAGGTGAACACTGAAGCTTTCTTT
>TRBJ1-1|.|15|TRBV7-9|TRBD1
CASSLRGQANTEAFF
TGTGCCAGCAGCCTAAGGGGACAGGCGAACACTGAAGCTTTCTTT
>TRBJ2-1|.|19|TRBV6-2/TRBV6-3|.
CASSYRDRTLTSEINEQFF
TGTGCCAGCAGTTACAGGGACAGAACGCTGACTAGCGAGATCAATGAGCAGTTCTTC
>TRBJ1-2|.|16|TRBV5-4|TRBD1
CASSRGQGAPAYGYTF
TGTGCCAGCAGCCGGGGACAGGGGGCGCCTGCCTATGGCTACACCTTC
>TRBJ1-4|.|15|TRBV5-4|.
CASSSGGTTNEKLFF
TGTGCCAGCAGCTCAGGCGGGACAACTAATGAAAAACTGTTTTTT
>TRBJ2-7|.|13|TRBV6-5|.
CASRLITSGEQYF
TGTGCCAGCAGACTCATCACTTCGGGGGAGCAGTACTTC
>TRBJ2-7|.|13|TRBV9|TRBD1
CASNRGSAYEQYF
TGTGCCAGCAACAGGGGAAGCGCCTACGAGCAGTACTTC
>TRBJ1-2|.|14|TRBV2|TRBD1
CASSEPDRANGYTF
TGTGCCAGCAGTGAACCGGACAGGGCAAATGGCTACACCTTC
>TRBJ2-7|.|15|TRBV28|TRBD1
CASSAPGQGDYEQYF
TGTGCCAGCAGTGCTCCGGGACAGGGGGACTACGAGCAGTACTTC
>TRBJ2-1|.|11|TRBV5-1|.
CASSFGGEQFF
TGCGCCAGCAGCTTCGGGGGTGAGCAGTTCTTC
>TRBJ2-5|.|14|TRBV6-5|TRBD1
CAIATGFGLETQYF
TGTGCCATCGCGACAGGGTTTGGGTTAGAGACCCAGTACTTC
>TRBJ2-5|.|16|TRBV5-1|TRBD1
CASSLGTGGPTETQYF
TGCGCCAGCAGCCTCGGGACAGGGGGTCCGACAGAGACCCAGTACTTC
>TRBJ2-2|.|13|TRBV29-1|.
CSVGQVNTGELFF
TGCAGCGTTGGGCAGGTGAACACCGGGGAGCTGTTTTTT
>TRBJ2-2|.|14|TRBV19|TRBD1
CASSRTGDTGELFF
TGTGCCAGTAGTAGGACAGGGGACACCGGGGAGCTGTTTTTT
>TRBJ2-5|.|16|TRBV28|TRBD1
CASSLGQVVPGETQYF
TGTGCCAGCAGTCTTGGACAGGTCGTCCCGGGGGAGACCCAGTACTTC
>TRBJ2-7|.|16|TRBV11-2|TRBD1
CASSPLGAGGIYEQYF
TGTGCCAGCAGCCCCTTGGGGGCAGGGGGCATCTACGAGCAGTACTTC
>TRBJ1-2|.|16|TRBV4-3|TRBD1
CASSHRGRMMNYGYTF
TGCGCCAGCAGCCACAGGGGGCGGATGATGAACTATGGCTACACCTTC
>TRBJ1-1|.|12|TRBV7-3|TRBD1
CASSFGQGEAFF
TGTGCCAGCAGCTTCGGACAGGGTGAAGCTTTCTTT
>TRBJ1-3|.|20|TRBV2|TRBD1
CASSVRRGQGNPYSGNTIYF
TGTGCCAGCAGTGTACGCCGGGGACAGGGGAATCCCTACTCTGGAAACACCATATATTTT
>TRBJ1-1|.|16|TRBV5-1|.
CASSLWEGKSDTEAFF
TGCGCCAGCAGCTTGTGGGAGGGAAAGAGTGACACTGAAGCTTTCTTT
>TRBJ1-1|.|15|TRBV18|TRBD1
CASSPADRVNTEAFF
TGTGCCAGCTCACCCGCGGACAGGGTTAACACTGAAGCTTTCTTT
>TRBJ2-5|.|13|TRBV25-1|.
CASSGDTAETQYF
TGTGCCAGCAGTGGTGACACAGCAGAGACCCAGTACTTC
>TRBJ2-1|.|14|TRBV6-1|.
CASSEARFYNEQFF
TGTGCCAGCAGTGAGGCGCGGTTCTACAATGAGCAGTTCTTC
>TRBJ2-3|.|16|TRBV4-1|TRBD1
CASSQGQGSSTDTQYF
TGCGCCAGCAGCCAGGGACAGGGGTCTAGCACAGATACGCAGTATTTT
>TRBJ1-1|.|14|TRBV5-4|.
CASSSGGIHTEAFF
TGTGCCAGCAGCTCGGGGGGAATACACACTGAAGCTTTCTTT
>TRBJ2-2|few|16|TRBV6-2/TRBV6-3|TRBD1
CASSPQGAGNTGELFF
TGTGCCAGCAGCCCACAGGGGGCTGGTAACACCGGGGAGCTGTTTTTT
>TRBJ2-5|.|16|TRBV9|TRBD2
CASSAASGRALETQYF
TGTGCCAGCAGCGCCGCTAGCGGGAGGGCCCTGGAGACCCAGTACTTC
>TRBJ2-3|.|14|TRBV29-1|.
CSVRRQGGTDTQYF
TGCAGCGTCCGAAGACAGGGAGGTACAGATACGCAGTATTTT
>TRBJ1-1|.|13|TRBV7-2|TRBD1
CASSLTGDTEAFF
TGTGCCAGCAGTTTGACAGGGGACACTGAAGCTTTCTTT
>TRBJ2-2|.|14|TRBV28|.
CASTLGLYTGELFF
TGTGCCAGCACCCTGGGGCTCTACACCGGGGAGCTGTTTTTT
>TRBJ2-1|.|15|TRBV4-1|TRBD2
CASSQERLAGVIQFF
TGCGCCAGCAGCCAAGAAAGACTAGCGGGAGTTATACAGTTCTTC
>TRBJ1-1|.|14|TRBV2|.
CASSGRGRHTEAFF
TGTGCCAGCAGTGGGAGGGGCAGGCACACTGAAGCTTTCTTT
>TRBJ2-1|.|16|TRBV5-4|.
CASSQGGISSYNEQFF
TGTGCCAGCAGCCAGGGGGGTATTAGCTCCTACAATGAGCAGTTCTTC
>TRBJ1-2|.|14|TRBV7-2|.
CASSPSLTNYGYTF
TGTGCCAGCAGCCCAAGCCTTACTAACTATGGCTACACCTTC
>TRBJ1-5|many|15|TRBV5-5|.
CASSFNRASNQPQHF
TGTGCCAGCAGCTTTAACAGGGCGAGCAATCAGCCCCAGCATTTT
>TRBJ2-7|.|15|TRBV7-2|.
CASSLVGGAGYEQYF
TGTGCCAGCAGCTTAGTTGGGGGGGCCGGGTACGAGCAGTACTTC
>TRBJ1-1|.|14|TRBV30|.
CAWNPNRMNTEAFF
TGTGCCTGGAACCCCAACAGGATGAACACTGAAGCTTTCTTT
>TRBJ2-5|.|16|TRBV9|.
CASSPWRDLMWETQYF
TGTGCCAGCAGCCCATGGCGGGACCTAATGTGGGAGACCCAGTACTTC
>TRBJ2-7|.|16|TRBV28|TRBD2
CASSRASSGSRYEQYF
TGTGCCAGCAGCCGGGCTTCTAGCGGGAGTAGGTACGAGCAGTACTTC
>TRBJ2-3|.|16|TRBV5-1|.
CASSFLDPGGTDTQYF
TGCGCCAGCAGCTTCTTGGACCCCGGGGGCACAGATACGCAGTATTTT
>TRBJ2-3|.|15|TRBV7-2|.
CASNPPQGITDTQYF
TGTGCCAGCAATCCTCCACAGGGTATCACAGATACGCAGTATTTT
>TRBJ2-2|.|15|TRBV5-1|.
CASSLYSSNTGELFF
TGCGCCAGCAGCTTGTACTCGTCGAACACCGGGGAGCTGTTTTTT
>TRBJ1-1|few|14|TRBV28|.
CASSPPGLGVAAFF
TGTGCCAGCAGTCCTCCGGGTCTAGGGGTTGCAGCTTTCTTT
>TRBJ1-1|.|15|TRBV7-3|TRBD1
CASSLQGVGSTEAFF
TGTGCCAGCAGCTTACAGGGGGTGGGGAGCACTGAAGCTTTCTTT
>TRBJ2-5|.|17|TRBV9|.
CASSVGLARQYQETQYF
TGTGCCAGCAGCGTAGGATTAGCCCGCCAGTATCAAGAGACCCAGTACTTC
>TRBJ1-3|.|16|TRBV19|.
CASSIAGTNSGNTIYF
TGTGCCAGTAGTATAGCAGGGACAAACTCTGGAAACACCATATATTTT
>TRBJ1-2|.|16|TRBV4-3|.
CASSQGEGTARGWYTF
TGCGCCAGCAGCCAAGGGGAGGGGACGGCCAGGGGCTGGTACACCTTC
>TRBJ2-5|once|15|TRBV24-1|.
CATSDNREGKETQYF
TGTGCCACCAGTGATAACAGGGAGGGCAAAGAGACCCAGTACTTC
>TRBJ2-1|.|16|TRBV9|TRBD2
CASSVGTSGSGNEQFF
TGTGCCAGCAGCGTAGGGACTAGCGGGAGCGGGAATGAGCAGTTCTTC